This is a list of T cell receptor beta chains from one sample in a study of CD8+ T cells in alopecia areata. Using immunoSEQ multiplex PCR, the repertoire was profiled, and TCRdb retains in-frame clones only, with some absent. Counted here are over 150,000 clones, roughly 63% occurring once; the ten biggest clones make up approximately 1.7%. Material: CD4+ T cells sorted from blood, obtained at week 0. Receptor source: a human donor with alopecia areata. The CDR3 runs from the conserved cysteine through the conserved F or W. The order of the fields is clone size, J gene, V gene, D gene, CDR3 protein, CDR3 DNA. D genes are given only for firm matches. Size is omitted from some rows. Given values are once, few, many or a class for expanded clones.

abundance: few; j_gene: TRBJ1-5; v_gene: TRBV15; d_gene: TRBD1; CDR3aa: CATKDRGSQPQHF; CDR3nt: TGTGCCACCAAGGACAGGGGTAGTCAGCCCCAGCATTTT
abundance: .; j_gene: TRBJ2-6; v_gene: TRBV9; d_gene: TRBD1; CDR3aa: CASSQTGVGANVLTF; CDR3nt: TGTGCCAGCAGCCAGACAGGGGTGGGGGCCAACGTCCTGACTTTC
abundance: .; j_gene: TRBJ1-4; v_gene: TRBV5-4; d_gene: .; CDR3aa: CASSFTGPTNEKLFF; CDR3nt: TGTGCCAGCAGCTTTACAGGTCCAACTAATGAAAAACTGTTTTTT
abundance: .; j_gene: TRBJ1-4; v_gene: TRBV29-1; d_gene: TRBD1; CDR3aa: CSVAGTGPGDEKLFF; CDR3nt: TGCAGCGTGGCCGGGACAGGCCCTGGGGATGAAAAACTGTTTTTT
abundance: .; j_gene: TRBJ1-1; v_gene: TRBV30; d_gene: .; CDR3aa: CAWSPRGMVQTEAFF; CDR3nt: TGTGCCTGGAGCCCCCGGGGAATGGTACAGACTGAAGCTTTCTTT
abundance: .; j_gene: TRBJ1-6; v_gene: TRBV30; d_gene: .; CDR3aa: CAFDTENSPLHF; CDR3nt: TGTGCCTTCGACACAGAAAATTCACCCCTCCACTTT
abundance: .; j_gene: TRBJ1-2; v_gene: TRBV4-3; d_gene: .; CDR3aa: CASSQDPRGGYTF; CDR3nt: TGCGCCAGCAGCCAAGATCCGCGGGGAGGCTACACCTTC
abundance: .; j_gene: TRBJ1-1; v_gene: TRBV9; d_gene: TRBD1; CDR3aa: CASSLRDRATEAFF; CDR3nt: TGTGCCAGCAGCCTCCGGGACAGGGCGACTGAAGCTTTCTTT
abundance: .; j_gene: TRBJ1-5; v_gene: TRBV15; d_gene: .; CDR3aa: CATSTAVNQPQHF; CDR3nt: TGTGCCACCAGCACGGCAGTTAATCAGCCCCAGCATTTT
abundance: .; j_gene: TRBJ1-4; v_gene: TRBV29-1; d_gene: .; CDR3aa: CSVGTPANEKLFF; CDR3nt: TGCAGCGTTGGCACCCCAGCTAATGAAAAACTGTTTTTT
abundance: few; j_gene: TRBJ1-5; v_gene: TRBV29-1; d_gene: TRBD1; CDR3aa: CSVGQGSQPQHF; CDR3nt: TGCAGCGTTGGACAGGGGAGTCAGCCCCAGCATTTT
abundance: few; j_gene: TRBJ2-3; v_gene: TRBV2; d_gene: TRBD2; CDR3aa: CASSEAVTGWGLGRTDTQYF; CDR3nt: TGTGCCAGCAGTGAAGCGGTTACAGGTTGGGGACTAGGACGCACAGATACGCAGTATTTT
abundance: .; j_gene: TRBJ2-5; v_gene: TRBV30; d_gene: .; CDR3aa: CAWSRGGFETQYF; CDR3nt: TGTGCCTGGAGTAGGGGGGGTTTCGAGACCCAGTACTTC
abundance: once; j_gene: TRBJ2-2; v_gene: TRBV4-3; d_gene: .; CDR3aa: CASSQAGPGGELFF; CDR3nt: TGCGCCAGCAGCCAAGCCGGACCTGGGGGGGAGCTGTTTTTT
abundance: few; j_gene: TRBJ2-1; v_gene: TRBV29-1; d_gene: .; CDR3aa: CSVPLTGNNEQFF; CDR3nt: TGCAGCGTTCCCCTGACAGGAAACAATGAGCAGTTCTTC
abundance: .; j_gene: TRBJ1-2; v_gene: TRBV5-1; d_gene: .; CDR3aa: CASSFMAGALYGYTF; CDR3nt: TGCGCCAGCAGCTTCATGGCAGGGGCTCTCTATGGCTACACCTTC
abundance: few; j_gene: TRBJ1-1; v_gene: TRBV5-1; d_gene: TRBD1; CDR3aa: CASSLELGQGIEAFF; CDR3nt: TGCGCCAGCAGCTTGGAACTTGGACAGGGCATTGAAGCTTTCTTT
abundance: .; j_gene: TRBJ1-5; v_gene: TRBV19; d_gene: .; CDR3aa: CASRLAFQNSNQPQHF; CDR3nt: TGTGCCAGTAGGCTTGCGTTTCAGAATAGCAATCAGCCCCAGCATTTT
abundance: .; j_gene: TRBJ2-3; v_gene: TRBV29-1; d_gene: .; CDR3aa: CSVEQGTDTQYF; CDR3nt: TGCAGCGTTGAACAGGGTACCGATACGCAGTATTTT
abundance: .; j_gene: TRBJ1-5; v_gene: TRBV9; d_gene: .; CDR3aa: CASSAQLDQPQHF; CDR3nt: TGTGCCAGCAGCGCACAGTTGGATCAGCCCCAGCATTTT
abundance: .; j_gene: TRBJ1-2; v_gene: TRBV4-3; d_gene: TRBD1; CDR3aa: CASSQGRGRGHGYTF; CDR3nt: TGCGCCAGCAGCCAAGGGAGGGGCAGGGGGCATGGCTACACCTTC
abundance: .; j_gene: TRBJ1-1; v_gene: TRBV7-3; d_gene: TRBD1; CDR3aa: CASSPRQGAETEAFF; CDR3nt: TGTGCCAGCAGCCCAAGACAGGGGGCGGAAACTGAAGCTTTCTTT
abundance: few; j_gene: TRBJ2-7; v_gene: TRBV29-1; d_gene: TRBD1; CDR3aa: CSVDPGQVGQQYF; CDR3nt: TGCAGCGTTGACCCGGGACAGGTCGGCCAGCAGTACTTC
abundance: .; j_gene: TRBJ2-7; v_gene: TRBV29-1; d_gene: TRBD1; CDR3aa: CSARDREGSEQYF; CDR3nt: TGCAGCGCCCGGGACAGGGAAGGCTCCGAGCAGTACTTC
abundance: .; j_gene: TRBJ2-4; v_gene: TRBV29-1; d_gene: .; CDR3aa: CSVGDGPNIQYF; CDR3nt: TGCAGCGTTGGGGACGGACCAAACATTCAGTACTTC
abundance: .; j_gene: TRBJ2-1; v_gene: TRBV7-2; d_gene: .; CDR3aa: CASSFPGPLSGNEQFF; CDR3nt: TGTGCCAGCAGTTTTCCGGGACCCCTCTCGGGCAATGAGCAGTTCTTC
abundance: .; j_gene: TRBJ2-5; v_gene: TRBV4-1; d_gene: TRBD1; CDR3aa: CASSQATGGETQYF; CDR3nt: TGCGCCAGCAGCCAAGCGACAGGGGGAGAGACCCAGTACTTC
abundance: once; j_gene: TRBJ2-3; v_gene: TRBV29-1; d_gene: .; CDR3aa: CSGGEDTQYF; CDR3nt: TGCAGTGGTGGGGAAGATACGCAGTATTTT
abundance: few; j_gene: TRBJ2-1; v_gene: TRBV7-8; d_gene: TRBD2; CDR3aa: CASSLALRGGSSYNEQFF; CDR3nt: TGTGCCAGCAGCTTAGCGCTCCGGGGGGGGAGCTCCTACAATGAGCAGTTCTTC
abundance: few; j_gene: TRBJ1-1; v_gene: TRBV9; d_gene: .; CDR3aa: CASSISDRDEAFF; CDR3nt: TGTGCCAGCAGCATCTCAGACCGGGATGAAGCTTTCTTT
abundance: .; j_gene: TRBJ1-1; v_gene: TRBV11-2; d_gene: .; CDR3aa: CASSLGRVENTEAFF; CDR3nt: TGTGCCAGCAGCCTAGGGAGAGTTGAAAACACTGAAGCTTTCTTT
abundance: few; j_gene: TRBJ1-2; v_gene: TRBV19; d_gene: .; CDR3aa: CASSTTVNDGYTF; CDR3nt: TGTGCCAGTAGTACGACAGTAAACGATGGCTACACCTTC
abundance: .; j_gene: TRBJ1-1; v_gene: TRBV30; d_gene: .; CDR3aa: CAWSTVGPNTEAFF; CDR3nt: TGTGCCTGGTCCACAGTCGGACCGAACACTGAAGCTTTCTTT
abundance: .; j_gene: TRBJ1-1; v_gene: TRBV29-1; d_gene: .; CDR3aa: CSGQTGMNTEAFF; CDR3nt: TGCAGCGGGCAGACAGGCATGAACACTGAAGCTTTCTTT
abundance: once; j_gene: TRBJ1-6; v_gene: TRBV7-6; d_gene: TRBD1; CDR3aa: CASSLTGTDNSPLHF; CDR3nt: TGTGCCAGCAGCCTAACGGGGACAGATAATTCACCCCTCCACTTT
abundance: few; j_gene: TRBJ2-5; v_gene: TRBV15; d_gene: .; CDR3aa: CATSRFRRGETQYF; CDR3nt: TGTGCCACCAGCAGGTTTCGCAGGGGCGAGACCCAGTACTTC
abundance: few; j_gene: TRBJ2-1; v_gene: TRBV29-1; d_gene: .; CDR3aa: CSVVLIDNEQFF; CDR3nt: TGCAGCGTTGTCCTGATTGACAATGAGCAGTTCTTC
abundance: .; j_gene: TRBJ2-1; v_gene: TRBV5-1; d_gene: .; CDR3aa: CASTLGYEQFF; CDR3nt: TGCGCCAGCACCCTCGGTTATGAGCAGTTCTTC